The sequence of this T cell receptor beta chain was determined in a study of cytomegalovirus exposure and HLA in healthy donors listed by TCRdb under 2017. For context, the study as a whole: An earlier analysis of several hundred of the donors reported under 300 Gb of sequence data and 95 million to 130 million unique TCR beta sequences obtained from 180 million or so T cells. An early release that covered about 600 HLA-typed donors contained approximately 300 gigabases of sequencing data and about 93 million unique TCR sequences. Of the roughly 400 genotyped donors, approximately 80% fell in the genetic ancestry cluster associated with self-reported Caucasian donors. The aim of the study was to test whether cataloging public T cell receptors could identify signatures of past pathogen exposure. Using immunosequencing, the study profiled T cell repertoires from 550 to 750 subjects and related those repertoires to cytomegalovirus serostatus. Along with the roughly 610-subject first cohort, a separate validation cohort of around 120 different subjects was used. The study combined high-throughput TCR immunosequencing, statistical association of individual TCRs with disease status, and machine learning to predict cytomegalovirus infection status. In a later analysis, previously published TCR beta repertoires from about 640 donors were re-analyzed and high-resolution HLA genotyping was added so that TCR occurrence patterns could be studied. The later analysis used no new phenotypic data to find candidate immune exposures, relying instead on TCR beta sequences and their occurrence across donors. An earlier analysis of a few hundred of the donors applied high-throughput TCR beta sequencing to assess whether each TCR beta V gene segment acted as functional or pseudogenic. Donor age, sex, ethnicity and CMV serostatus were collected together with the repertoire data. In a later genetic analysis, genome-wide SNP genotypes for about 65% of the 666 donors were used, and that subset was treated as a discovery cohort. All discovery cohort repertoires had been generated using a single sequencing platform. HLA typing included class I and class II loci at four-digit resolution. The number of donors typed differed by locus, with 629-630 for A, B, C, DRB1 and DQB1, around 500 for DQA1, 606 for DPA1, and approximately 470 for DPB1. Roughly 5 DR-DQ haplotypes were treated as single units for association and clustering because of strong linkage in the cohort. On average, roughly 240,000 unique TCR beta nucleotide sequences were sequenced per donor among a few hundred genotyped donors of the cohort, with around 19% of those sequences being non-productive. Here is what the overall study found, with its caveats: Because some donors lacked HLA typing at each locus, the association tests relied only on the typed subset. In a later analysis, the rate of TCR association differed among HLA loci, with DRB1 alleles having the most associated TCRs and HLA-C alleles having the fewest. Because the 87-base-pair reads could not distinguish some IMGT-functional V segments, including TRBV6-2 and TRBV6-3, those segments were excluded. In a later genetic analysis, fewer N-insertions in productive TCRs were reported among donors in an Asian-associated ancestry cluster than the approximately 710-donor mean. It was suggested by the authors that the approach could potentially be generalized to other disease states and immunological phenotypes. Only TCR beta chains were sequenced in this cohort, and the absence of alpha or paired-chain data limited detectable features. A later analysis reported that several top co-occurrence clusters appeared linked to parvovirus B19, influenza, CMV and Epstein-Barr virus. A further reported finding was that TCR beta sequences accurately predicted the HLA-A and HLA-B alleles for most subjects in the first cohort. In a later analysis, HLA-associated TCR beta chains showed more clonal expansion and lower generation probabilities than non-associated chains that were equally common. Roughly uniform sequencing depth across donors was assumed in presence/absence analyses, although this assumption may not hold. A group of highly shared sequence variants was considered likely to be a technical artifact of the sequencing pipeline. At a false discovery rate of 0.05, a later analysis linked under 20,000 TCR beta sequences to specific HLA alleles. Immune exposure information for the cohort was limited to CMV serostatus. The classifier was reported to diagnose cytomegalovirus status with high specificity and sensitivity in both the original and validation cohorts. When HLA alleles, especially DR and DQ, strongly co-occurred, attributing TCR associations to individual alleles was difficult. Because counts were too low, roughly 16 rarely observed V segments, including chromosome 9 orphons, were excluded from the earlier analysis of under 650 of the donors. Most TCR sequences were observed very rarely across donors, whereas some public TCRs were present in many individuals. V-gene and J-gene trimming of TCR beta chains was associated with a missense DCLRE1C variant in a later genetic analysis, and the association was replicated in an independent cohort. In vitro tests confirmed that a few of the cytomegalovirus-associated TCR beta chains recognize cytomegalovirus antigens. An earlier analysis of approximately 590 of the donors showed that most TCR beta V segments appeared in productive rearrangements either about 87% or about 30% of the time, which broadly matched IMGT annotations. Linkage disequilibrium might explain the correlated functional status among segregating V segments, but an unknown experimental factor could not be excluded. In the study, 164 TCR beta chains were listed as associated with cytomegalovirus. Most CMV-associated TCR beta chains appeared to be HLA-restricted in a later analysis, and the HLA associations seemed to be driven largely by CMV exposure.

As to this clone: No cognate antigen has been identified for it. No quality values exist for individual bases; no much larger clone is one base distant.

Library creation used the immunoSEQ multiplex PCR assay. For the multiplex PCR, a mixture combining 60 forward primers for TCR Vbeta segments and 13 reverse primers for TCR Jbeta segments was used. The CDR3 region of rearranged TCR beta genes was amplified from genomic DNA by a multiplex PCR assay. On the Illumina HiSeq System, the amplified TCR beta libraries were sequenced as 87-base-pair reads. The paper's processing steps were these. In a later analysis, tens of millions of unique TCR beta chains were counted across the roughly 610 repertoires, and some 10 million of these chains were shared by at least two donors. A nearest-neighbor algorithm error-corrected the raw reads and collapsed the reads into unique sequences, merging closely related sequences to remove PCR and sequencing errors. To assign V, D and J gene segments, CDR3 sequences were aligned to IMGT reference sequences. For a sequence to be retained, a match of at least six nucleotides to both a V gene segment and a J gene segment was required. A rearrangement counted as productive if the CDR3 had no stop codons and remained in frame with V and J, and every other rearrangement counted as non-productive. CDR3 was defined by IMGT convention, running from the second conserved V-encoded cysteine to the conserved J-encoded phenylalanine. The earlier analysis of some 600 of the donors excluded sequences that lacked an unambiguous match to a single V gene segment. An earlier analysis of several hundred of the donors classified V segments as functional when productive rearrangements were above 56.7% and as segregating when the standard deviation between donors was above 5%. To diagnose cytomegalovirus status from the catalog of TCR beta chain sequences, a statistical classification framework was built. In a later analysis, V and J genes were assigned by comparing TCR nucleotide sequences against IMGT/GENE-DB human TR gene sequences. A later analysis assigned CDR3 sequences and most-parsimonious VDJ recombination scenarios with the TCRdist pipeline. In a later analysis, each TCR beta chain was defined by its CDR3 amino acid sequence together with its V-gene family, and reads lacking a unique V-gene family were excluded. As a way to deal with suspected cross-contamination and a sequencing artifact, a later analysis dropped 640 or so nucleotide sequences that were highly shared and had low generation probability. For each public chain, a later analysis derived a clonal expansion index from normalized ranks of inferred template counts within each repertoire. A later analysis computed generation probabilities with a VDJ recombination model fitted to out-of-frame rearrangements, and checked the results against IGoR. A later analysis scored TCR-TCR, TCR-HLA and TCR-CMV co-occurrence with hypergeometric tests, applying a repertoire-size bias correction to TCR pairs. False discovery rates were estimated in a later analysis by permuting HLA or CMV assignments 20 times. In a later analysis, co-occurring TCRs were grouped using DBSCAN, and TCRdist sequence similarity was added for clustering within HLA-allele-positive subsets. Repertoires with fewer than 30,000 or more than 120,000 public chains, plus five repertoires with anomalous nucleotide sharing, were excluded from co-occurrence clustering. Held by TCRdb, this immuneACCESS table contains in-frame sequences only and omits some clones. Under half of the omission traces to an unresolved V gene where checked; the cause of the rest is unknown. V, J and clone size reflect that table, while D and trimming were determined from the DNA. The sample table records about 160,000 clones; 70% to 85% of these occur just once. 2% to 2.5% of the sample comes from the top ten.

The cohort comprised fewer than 750 healthy bone marrow donors. At the time of sampling, every cohort member was nominally healthy, though immune exposures that went unrecorded were likely present. The donor tested CMV seronegative, placing the donor among the 350 to 400 seronegative members of the cohort. Each donor provided a peripheral blood sample, and peripheral blood mononuclear cells were used for TCR beta sequencing. Genomic DNA was extracted from the blood cell samples with the Qiagen DNeasy Blood Extraction Kit. V and J are truncated by 4 bases and 4 bases respectively, leaving an intervening sequence of 14 bases. Spanning cysteine to phenylalanine, the CDR3 consists of 14 amino acids. Of all the DNA, just the CDR3 is kept, 42 bases in frame from base 1. The germline V gene (reference sequence) yields SEHNR for CDR1 and FQNEAQ for CDR2.

Sequencing was done on a sample of PBMCs. This receptor was taken from a man aged 40-49 years in good health and CMV-seronegative. The V and J genes are TRBV7-9 and TRBJ2-7; D gene: possibly TRBD2, on 7 matching bases. The bases read TGTGCCAGCAGCTACGGGGAGGGGGGTTACGAGCAGTACTTC. Its translation reads: CASSYGEGGYEQYF.